This paragraph reports one TCR beta chain. This sample was included in a study of Ad26.COV2.S vaccination and SARS-CoV-2 variants. The table came from immunoSEQ multiplex PCR; TCRdb's copy has only in-frame clones and leaves some out. Of 380,000 or so clones in the sample, 83% were seen once. Described treatment: around 19 received Ad26.COV2.S at low or high dose, single or two shots; 5 received placebo; per-sample allocation not given. The investigators took samples on day 63 after the first vaccine or placebo injection. Germline V lookup: CDR1 MNHEY, CDR2 SMNVEV (reference sequence). The V end was cut by 3 bases, the J end by 2 bases, with 11 bases between. The CDR3 is made up of 16 amino acids.

V is TRBV27 and J is TRBJ1-6; no clear D gene. The receptor was derived from a person aged 18-60 years who received the Ad26.COV2.S COVID-19 vaccine or a placebo. The material sequenced was peripheral blood, taken in a trial of Ad26.COV2.S vaccine versus placebo. In DNA, the CDR3 is TGTGCCAGCAGTTTGGTGGGGAAACCCTATAATTCACCCCTCCACTTT. This translates into CASSLVGKPYNSPLHF.